The 19 T cell receptor beta chains reported below all come from one sample, sequenced in a study of shared clonotypes between healthy human individuals. The repertoire was sequenced with immunoSEQ multiplex PCR; TCRdb's copy has only in-frame clones and lacks some. The repertoire holds 2 million to 2.5 million clones, with roughly 93% as singletons. The sequenced sample consisted of naive CD4+ T cells from PBMCs. Noted subset: CD45RA+ positively selected. These receptors originate from a young man in good health. Some clones in this sample may be carry-over from other donors' samples.

The chain has TRBV27 and TRBJ2-2; 7 nucleotides align to TRBD1. CDR1 and CDR2 (germline): MNHEY, SMNVEV (reference sequence). The CDR3 sequence is 16 residues long. Losses at the gene ends were 7 bases for V and 0 bases for J; bases not matched to a gene: 8. DNA for the CDR3: TGTGCCAGCACCTCCTGGGGACAGACGAACACCGGGGAGCTGTTTTTT. Amino acid sequence: CASTSWGQTNTGELFF.

The V gene is TRBV29-1, the J gene TRBJ2-4, with 12 nucleotides matching TRBD1. CDR1 and CDR2 (germline): SQVTM, ANQGSEA. CDR3 length: 19 residues. Unmatched junction bases numbered 17, after V lost 8 bases and J lost 0 bases. As DNA, the CDR3 is TGCAGCCCGAGCGGGAGGGGACAGGGGGCCCCTCTAGCCAAAAACATTCAGTACTTC. Translated, it gives CSPSGRGQGAPLAKNIQYF.

The gene calls are TRBV9 and TRBJ2-1; 11 positions agree with TRBD2. The CDR3 runs to 16 residues. V lost 0 bases to trimming and J lost 9 bases; unmatched junction nucleotides: 8. Germline assignment: CDR1 SGDLS and CDR2 YYNGEE. The CDR3 region is CASSVDSSGRTSEQFF. The CDR3 DNA reads TGTGCCAGCAGCGTAGACTCTAGCGGGAGGACGAGTGAGCAGTTCTTC.

This sequence joins TRBV5-4 and TRBJ2-7, with D unclear. Germline V gives CDR1 SGHNT, CDR2 YYREEE (reference sequence). The CDR3 loop spans 13 amino acids. V was clipped by 0 bases and J by 3 bases, with 7 bases between them. In DNA, the CDR3 is TGTGCCAGCAGCTTGGAGTTCAGCTACGAGCAGTACTTC. Protein sequence: CASSLEFSYEQYF.

Of note for this clone: Other DNA sequences in the sample encode the same CDR3. The V gene is TRBV18, the J gene TRBJ2-2; no reliable D call. The CDR3 is 13 amino acids. The V gene's germline CDR1 is KGHSH and CDR2 LQKENI. Between the trimmed V and J ends, which lost 0 bases and 7 bases, there was a span of 6 bases. The CDR3 reads CASSPPGGGELFF. As DNA, the CDR3 is TGTGCCAGCTCACCACCGGGCGGCGGGGAGCTGTTTTTT.

The chain carries TRBV6-4 and TRBJ2-3; D may be TRBD2 (6 bases). Germline values: CDR1 MRHNA, CDR2 SNTAGT. This CDR3 has 16 amino acids. Trimming removed 5 bases at V and 1 base at J, with 16 bases between. CDR3 DNA: TGTGCCAGCAGTCTGTTCGGGGCTAGCGGCACAGATACGCAGTATTTT. Translated, it gives CASSLFGASGTDTQYF.

The chain joins TRBV6-4 to TRBJ2-1; TRBD2 agrees at 10 bases. From germline, CDR1 is MRHNA and CDR2 SNTAGT. With 4 bases clipped from V and 5 bases from J, the junction kept 5 bases outside the gene matches. The CDR3 is made up of 15 amino acids. CDR3 protein: CASSALAGQNNEQFF. Here the CDR3 DNA reads TGTGCCAGCAGTGCACTAGCGGGGCAGAACAATGAGCAGTTCTTC.

The V and J genes are TRBV29-1 and TRBJ2-1, with TRBD2 matching 7 bases. Trimming removed 4 bases from V and 8 bases from J; junction bases left unmatched: 5. The CDR3 runs to 12 residues. The V gene's germline CDR1 is SQVTM and CDR2 ANQGSEA. CDR3 sequence (DNA): TGCAGCGTTGGCCGACTAGCCTATGAGCAGTTCTTC. This encodes CSVGRLAYEQFF.

In regard to this clone: This sample also contains other DNA sequences that code for the same CDR3. V and J are TRBV18 and TRBJ1-2, with D hard to call. The CDR3 covers 13 residues. Germline CDR1 reads KGHSH; CDR2 reads LQKENI. With 6 bases removed from V and 0 bases from J, the gap between germline ends came to 8 bases. The CDR3 sequence: CASSSGANYGYTF. DNA of the CDR3: TGTGCCAGCTCCAGCGGAGCTAACTATGGCTACACCTTC.

In its sample, this clone was seen once. The gene calls are TRBV28 and TRBJ1-1; D is uncertain. The CDR3 is 15 residues long. V shed 7 bases and J shed 5 bases, with 20 bases lying between them. Germline loops: CDR1 MDHEN, CDR2 SYDVKM. The CDR3 protein is CASTVSPPGPTEAFF. The CDR3 nucleotides are TGTGCCAGCACCGTTTCGCCACCAGGCCCTACTGAAGCTTTCTTT.

The J gene is TRBJ2-3, the V gene TRBV4-3, with D uncertain. The CDR3 extends over 18 amino acids. Germline V gene data show CDR1 as LGHNA and CDR2 as YSLEER. Trimming took off 0 bases at V and 0 bases at J, with 16 bases between the two ends. CDR3 region: CASSQDGPRGISTDTQYF. The CDR3 nucleotides read TGCGCCAGCAGCCAAGATGGGCCTCGTGGGATAAGCACAGATACGCAGTATTTT.

This chain links TRBV2 with TRBJ2-1; 15 bases align to TRBD2. This CDR3 has 15 residues. Trimming cost V 6 bases and J 9 bases; bases outside gene matches: 6. Germline V lookup: CDR1 SNHLY, CDR2 FYNNEI. CDR3 residues: CASSGTSGRFSEQFF. For the CDR3, the DNA is TGTGCCAGCAGCGGGACTAGCGGGAGGTTCAGTGAGCAGTTCTTC.

This chain links TRBV18 with TRBJ2-1; D unclear. CDR1 is KGHSH and CDR2 is LQKENI in the germline V gene. Trimming pared 0 bases from V and 2 bases from J, leaving 8 bases between. The CDR3 contains 15 residues. CDR3 in amino acids: CASSPPSRAYNEQFF. CDR3 coding DNA: TGTGCCAGCTCACCACCGTCCCGGGCCTACAATGAGCAGTTCTTC.

The chain combines TRBV18 with TRBJ1-5; D call uncertain. Trimming pared 1 base from V and 4 bases from J, leaving 8 bases between. There are 14 residues in the CDR3. Germline V gives CDR1 KGHSH, CDR2 LQKENI. The CDR3 DNA sequence: TGTGCCAGCTCACCACAGACTCAGAATCAGCCCCAGCATTTT. Its protein is CASSPQTQNQPQHF.

V gene TRBV6-6 combines with J gene TRBJ2-5; a weak D match, TRBD1 (6 bases). The CDR3 runs 15 residues. The V gene lost 5 bases and the J gene lost 2 bases, with 15 bases spanning the gap. In germline, CDR1 is MNHNY, CDR2 SVGAGI (reference sequence). The CDR3 loop is CASSRGQILQETQYF. The CDR3, as DNA: TGTGCCAGCAGTCGTGGACAGATTTTACAAGAGACCCAGTACTTC.

The genes are TRBV10-1 and TRBJ1-1; unclear D gene. V gave up 4 bases and J gave up 1 base, with 13 bases separating them. The CDR3 totals 15 residues. Germline V gene lookup returns CDR1 WNHNN and CDR2 SYGVQD (reference sequence). CDR3 in DNA: TGCGCCAGCAGTGCCGGCAGCGCCCAGAACACTGAAGCTTTCTTT. Translation: CASSAGSAQNTEAFF.

The chain employs TRBV7-9 and TRBJ2-1, with TRBD1 matching 10 bases. The CDR3 runs 18 residues. Germline values: CDR1 SEHNR, CDR2 FQNEAQ (reference sequence). Trimming took 6 bases from V and 2 from J; bases not matched to a gene: 13. The CDR3 loop is CASSSTLDRGRTYNEQFF. In nucleotides, the CDR3 is TGTGCCAGCAGTTCGACCTTGGACAGGGGGAGGACCTACAATGAGCAGTTCTTC. Together with reference TRBV7-9 and TRBJ2-1, the CDR3 gives the full variable domain: DTGVSQNPRHKITKRGQNVTFRCDPISEHNRLYWYRQTLGQGPEFLTYFQNEAQLEKSRLLSDRFSAERPKGSFSTLEIQRTEQGDSAMYLCASSSTLDRGRTYNEQFFGPGTRLTVL.

The V and J genes are TRBV7-2 and TRBJ1-2; 7 bases map to TRBD1. With 5 bases clipped from V and 6 bases from J, the junction kept 12 bases outside the gene matches. Germline V CDR1 and CDR2: SGHTA, FQGNSA. The CDR3 extends over 15 amino acids. CDR3 residues: CASSTRDRPGDGYTF. CDR3 coding DNA: TGTGCCAGCAGCACTCGGGACAGACCAGGGGATGGCTACACCTTC.

The chain combines TRBV18 with TRBJ2-1; the match to TRBD1 covers 8 bases. V was pared by 5 bases and J by 1 base, with 4 bases of the junction left unmatched. The germline V gene encodes CDR1 KGHSH and CDR2 LQKENI. This CDR3 contains 15 residues. The chain's CDR3 is CASSAGQGSYNEQFF. DNA for the CDR3: TGTGCCAGCTCAGCCGGACAGGGTTCCTACAATGAGCAGTTCTTC.